This TCR beta chain originates from a study of blood T cell repertoires in COVID-19. About the study: Sites across the United States, Italy and Spain contributed samples from acute and convalescent COVID-19. From T cells, B-cell-depleted T cells, or PBMCs came the material, which was cDNA or gDNA.

Trimming at V came to 1 base and at J to 1 base, leaving 4 bases not matched to a gene. The length of the CDR3 is 16 residues. CDR1 and CDR2 from the germline V gene are WNHNN and SYGVQD (reference sequence). Per the original methods: Amplifying reference gene primers gave estimates of nucleated cell counts. Sequencing used immunoSEQ multiplex PCR; TCRdb keeps in-frame clones, though not all of them. The V and J calls and clone size come from that table; D and trimming were worked out from the DNA. The table has about 140,000 clones, about 74% seen once. Sequencing was carried out using peripheral blood. The rearrangement links TRBV10-1 to TRBJ2-1, with 7 bases that match TRBD2. This sequence was found in a man aged 50-60 years with acute or convalescent COVID-19. CDR3 DNA: TGCGCCAGCAGTGAGTATTCTAGCGGATCCTACAATGAGCAGTTCTTC. This gives the protein CASSEYSSGSYNEQFF.